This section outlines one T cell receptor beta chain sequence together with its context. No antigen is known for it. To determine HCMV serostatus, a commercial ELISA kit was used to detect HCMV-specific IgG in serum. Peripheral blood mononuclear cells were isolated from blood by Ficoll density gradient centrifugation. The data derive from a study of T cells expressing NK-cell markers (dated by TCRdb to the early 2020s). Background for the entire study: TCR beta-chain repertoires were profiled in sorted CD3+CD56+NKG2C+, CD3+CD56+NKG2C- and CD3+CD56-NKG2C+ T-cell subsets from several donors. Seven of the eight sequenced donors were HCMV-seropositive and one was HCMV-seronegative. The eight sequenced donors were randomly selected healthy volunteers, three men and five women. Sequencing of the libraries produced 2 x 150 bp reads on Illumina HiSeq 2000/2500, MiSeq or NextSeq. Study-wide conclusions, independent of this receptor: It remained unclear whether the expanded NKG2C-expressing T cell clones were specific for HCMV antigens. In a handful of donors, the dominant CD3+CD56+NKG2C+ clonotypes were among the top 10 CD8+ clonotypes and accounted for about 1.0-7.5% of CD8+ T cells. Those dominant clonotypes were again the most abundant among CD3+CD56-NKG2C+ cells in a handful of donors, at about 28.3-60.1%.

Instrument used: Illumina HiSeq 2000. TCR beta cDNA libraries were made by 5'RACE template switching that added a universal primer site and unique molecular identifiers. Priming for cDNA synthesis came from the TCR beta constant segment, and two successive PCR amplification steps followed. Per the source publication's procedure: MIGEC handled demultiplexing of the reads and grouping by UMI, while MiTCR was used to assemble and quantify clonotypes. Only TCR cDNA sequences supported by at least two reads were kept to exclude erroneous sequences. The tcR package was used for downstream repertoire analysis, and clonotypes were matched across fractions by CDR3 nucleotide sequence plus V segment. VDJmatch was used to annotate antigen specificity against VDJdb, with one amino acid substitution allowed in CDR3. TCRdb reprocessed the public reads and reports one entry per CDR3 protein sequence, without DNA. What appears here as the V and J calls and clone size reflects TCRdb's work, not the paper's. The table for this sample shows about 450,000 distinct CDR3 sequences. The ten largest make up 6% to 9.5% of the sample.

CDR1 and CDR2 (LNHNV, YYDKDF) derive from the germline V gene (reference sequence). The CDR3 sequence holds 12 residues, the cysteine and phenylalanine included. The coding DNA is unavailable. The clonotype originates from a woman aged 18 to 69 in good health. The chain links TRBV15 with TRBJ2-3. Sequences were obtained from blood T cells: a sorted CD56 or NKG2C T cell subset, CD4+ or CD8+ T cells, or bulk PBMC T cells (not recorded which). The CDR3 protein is CATSRDFNTQYF.